The clone carrying this T cell receptor beta chain was observed a handful of times. Clones were sequenced by immunoSEQ multiplex PCR, and TCRdb holds only the in-frame ones, with some missing. Of more than 150,000 clones listed, roughly 80% are singletons. This sample is part of a study of blood T cell repertoires in COVID-19. Study-level background: PBMCs, B-cell-depleted T cells, or T cells were the source of the cDNA or gDNA that made up the material.

Germline-derived CDR1 and CDR2 are MNHEY and SMNVEV (reference sequence). The CDR3 has 15 amino acids. J was trimmed by 0 bases and V by 3 bases; bases with no gene match: 2. The sample consisted of peripheral blood. The clonotype originates from a woman of 80 years or more with COVID-19, enrolled during active disease. This chain uses TRBV27 with TRBJ1-1; 9 bases are shared with TRBD1. The CDR3, as DNA: TGTGCCAGCAGTTTGGACAGGGGTATGAACACTGAAGCTTTCTTT. This encodes CASSLDRGMNTEAFF.